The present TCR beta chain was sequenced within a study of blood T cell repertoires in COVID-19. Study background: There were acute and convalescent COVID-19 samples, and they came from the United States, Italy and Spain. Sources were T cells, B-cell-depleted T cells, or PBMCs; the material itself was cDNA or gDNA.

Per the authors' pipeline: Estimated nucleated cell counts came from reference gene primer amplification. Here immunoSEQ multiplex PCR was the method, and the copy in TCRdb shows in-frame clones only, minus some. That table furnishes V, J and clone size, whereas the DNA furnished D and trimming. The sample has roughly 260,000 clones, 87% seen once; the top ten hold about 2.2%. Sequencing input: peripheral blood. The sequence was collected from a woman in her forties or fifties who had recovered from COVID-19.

CDR3 region: CASSDGPSGGDTQYF. For the CDR3, the DNA is TGTGCCAGCAGCGACGGGCCTAGCGGGGGAGATACGCAGTATTTT. The V call is TRBV6-4, the J call TRBJ2-3; 10 bases line up with TRBD2. The CDR3 loop spans 15 amino acids. With 6 bases clipped from V and 5 bases from J, the junction kept 8 bases outside the gene matches. The germline CDR1 and CDR2 sequences are MRHNA and SNTAGT.